The 3 T cell receptor beta chains below all came from one sample that was sequenced in a study of type 1 regulatory T cells. For these TCRs, the target antigens are not known. TCRdb reanalysed the reads using MiXCR and keeps one entry per CDR3 protein. The profile shows roughly 62,000 distinct CDR3 sequences, approximately 60% of them singletons. Material: cultured non-Tr1 T cells, either the whole culture or a sorted T cell fraction (not recorded which). All receptors derive from a human donor in good health.

The chain is built from TRBV20-1 and TRBJ2-3; D gene ambiguous. There are 13 residues in the CDR3. V was pared by 5 bases and J by 1 base, with 10 bases between. Per germline, CDR1 DFQATT and CDR2 SNEGSKA (reference sequence). DNA of the CDR3: TGCAGTGCTCCCCGGTCTGGCACAGATACGCAGTATTTT. It codes for CSAPRSGTDTQYF.

Comments on this clonotype: A read error is likely, as this CDR3 ends without the conserved phenylalanine or tryptophan. The limits of the CDR3 on the DNA are not certain, so only TCRdb's listed CDR3 is given. The CDR3 sequence: CASSLPRVS. The chain joins TRBV28 to TRBJ1-4; the table's D call of TRBD1 was not tested on the DNA. 9 amino acids form the CDR3, both terminal residues included. Germline V gives CDR1 MDHEN, CDR2 SYDVKM.

V is TRBV18 and J is TRBJ1-1; TRBD1 agrees at 9 bases. This CDR3 is 14 amino acids long. V was clipped by 4 bases and J by 4 bases; unmatched bases: 4. Looked up from germline, CDR1 is KGHSH and CDR2 is LQKENI. In DNA form, the CDR3 reads TGTGCCAGCTCACTAACAGGGGGCTCCACTGAAGCTTTCTTT. It is translated as CASSLTGGSTEAFF.